The 29 T cell receptor beta chains listed next were all sequenced from one sample in a study of blood T cell repertoires in COVID-19. Generated by immunoSEQ multiplex PCR, the TCRdb table keeps only in-frame clones and is missing some. The repertoire holds 150,000 or so clones, with roughly 80% as singletons. Sequenced input: peripheral blood. Receptors originate from a woman in her seventies with COVID-19, enrolled during active disease.

This clone was counted only a few times. V is TRBV11-2 and J is TRBJ1-6; 8 bases are a match to TRBD1. Per the germline V gene, CDR1 is SGHAT and CDR2 is FQNNGV. This CDR3 has 17 amino acids. V gave up 5 bases and J gave up 11 bases; unmatched junction bases: 17. The CDR3 nucleotides are TGTGCCAGCAGCCGCGCCGGGACAGGATCAGTAAGGCCACCCCTCCACTTT. The encoded protein is CASSRAGTGSVRPPLHF.

The J gene is TRBJ2-7, the V gene TRBV7-9, with D uncertain. The V end lost 1 base, the J end lost 6 bases, and 19 bases lay between the germline ends. CDR3 length: 16 amino acids. Germline CDR1 reads SEHNR; CDR2 reads FQNEAQ (reference sequence). The CDR3 bases are TGTGCCAGCAGCTTAGAGGTTCCCGGTGGTGGAGTCGAGCAGTACTTC. Translated: CASSLEVPGGGVEQYF.

The V call is TRBV19, the J call TRBJ1-1; tentative D call: TRBD1 (5 bases). The CDR3 is 16 residues long. Trimming removed 9 bases from V and 4 bases from J, with 24 bases in between. Germline values: CDR1 LNHDA, CDR2 SQIVND (reference sequence). CDR3 protein: CASKEDWGTPGTEAFF. CDR3 nucleotides: TGTGCCAGCAAGGAGGACTGGGGGACTCCGGGCACTGAAGCTTTCTTT.

CDR3 in DNA: TGTGCCAGCAGCCCTACAGACAGCAATCAGCCCCAGCATTTT. Protein: CASSPTDSNQPQHF. The rearrangement links TRBV28 to TRBJ1-5; unclear D gene. Germline V gene sequence: CDR1 MDHEN, CDR2 SYDVKM. The CDR3 is made up of 14 amino acids. Trimming removed 6 bases from V and 1 base from J, with 10 bases in between.

This chain links TRBV3-1 (or the pseudogene TRBV3-2) with TRBJ2-7; 9 bases agree with TRBD2. The CDR3 has 18 amino acids. Germline V gene sequence: CDR1 LGHDT, CDR2 YNNKEL (reference sequence). Germline trimming cut 3 bases from V and 4 bases from J; bases unmatched to any gene: 16. CDR3 sequence reads: CASSHPLPGLAVGYEQYF. CDR3 in DNA: TGTGCCAGCAGCCATCCCCTACCGGGACTAGCCGTCGGGTACGAGCAGTACTTC.

With regard to this clone: At one end, the junction sequence differs from germline, possibly due to a read error. The CDR3 loop is CASSLDRNSYNEQFF. CDR3 DNA: TGTGCTAGCAGCCTGGACAGAAACTCCTACAATGAGCAGTTCTTC. This chain connects TRBV7-7 to TRBJ2-1; D perhaps matches TRBD1 (6 bases). This CDR3 is built from 15 residues. Germline lookup yields CDR1 SSHAT and CDR2 FNYEAQ (reference sequence).

The rearrangement uses TRBV6-1 and TRBJ2-7; D may be TRBD1 (6 bases). The CDR3 covers 16 residues. Looked up from germline, CDR1 is MNHNS and CDR2 is SASEGT. Trimming pared 4 bases from V and 1 base from J, leaving 17 bases between. The CDR3 DNA reads TGTGCCAGCAGTGCCACAGGGCTAGGCTATTCCTACGAGCAGTACTTC. This sequence encodes CASSATGLGYSYEQYF.

The chain combines TRBV28 with TRBJ1-4, with 11 bases lining up with TRBD1. The CDR3 extends over 14 amino acids. J lost 7 bases, V lost 5 bases, and 3 bases had no gene match. Looked up from germline, CDR1 is MDHEN and CDR2 is SYDVKM. The CDR3 DNA sequence: TGTGCCAGCAGTCGGGACAGGGGGGCTGAAAAACTGTTTTTT. Its protein is CASSRDRGAEKLFF. Using reference TRBV28 and TRBJ1-4 for the parts outside the CDR3, the full variable domain is DVKVTQSSRYLVKRTGEKVFLECVQDMDHENMFWYRQDPGLGLRLIYFSYDVKMKEKGDIPEGYSVSREKKERFSLILESASTNQTSMYLCASSRDRGAEKLFFGSGTQLSVL.

This clone turned up a few times. V and J are TRBV2 and TRBJ1-2; 11 nucleotides match TRBD1. Germline V gives CDR1 SNHLY, CDR2 FYNNEI. The J segment lost 8 bases and the V segment lost 6 bases, leaving 11 bases of the junction unmatched. The CDR3 runs to 15 residues. The CDR3 coding sequence is TGTGCCAGCAGCTACACACCGGGACAGGGGGGCGGCTACACCTTC. Its translation is CASSYTPGQGGGYTF. The complete variable domain, with remaining parts taken from reference TRBV2 and TRBJ1-2, reads EPEVTQTPSHQVTQMGQEVILRCVPISNHLYFYWYRQILGQKVEFLVSFYNNEISEKSEIFDDQFSVERPDGSNFTLKIRSTKLEDSAMYFCASSYTPGQGGGYTFGSGTRLTVV.

This clone has more than one count but fewer than ten. V and J are TRBV11-3 and TRBJ1-6; D uncertain. This CDR3 contains 13 residues. The V gene's germline CDR1 is SGHNT and CDR2 YENEEA. V was cut by 4 bases and J by 7 bases, with 8 bases left in between. The CDR3 here is CASSSDMNSPLHF. In DNA form, the CDR3 reads TGTGCCAGCAGCTCCGACATGAATTCACCCCTCCACTTT.

This CDR3 reads CASSFGTVQETQYF. The CDR3 DNA sequence: TGCGCCAGCAGCTTTGGGACTGTCCAAGAGACCCAGTACTTC. This rearrangement joins TRBV5-1 to TRBJ2-5; possible D gene TRBD2, 6 bases. Germline loops: CDR1 SGHRS, CDR2 YFSETQ. V was cut by 2 bases and J by 1 base, with 9 bases left in between. The CDR3 runs 14 residues.

Only one count was recorded for this clone. This chain joins TRBV30 and TRBJ2-1; tentative D call: TRBD2 (6 bases). The CDR3 contains 12 residues. Trimming left V 3 bases short and J 7 bases short, with 10 bases between. Germline V gives CDR1 GTSNPN, CDR2 SVGIG (reference sequence). CDR3 in amino acids: CAWRGGGNEQFF. CDR3 sequence (DNA): TGTGCCTGGAGAGGCGGAGGGAATGAGCAGTTCTTC. Variable domain in full (rest from reference TRBV30 and TRBJ2-1): SQTIHQWPATLVQPVGSPLSLECTVEGTSNPNLYWYRQAAGRGLQLLFYSVGIGQISSEVPQNLSASRPQDRQFILSSKKLLLSDSGFYLCAWRGGGNEQFFGPGTRLTVL.

The sample holds one count of this clone. The genes are TRBV27 and TRBJ2-5; 16 nucleotides match TRBD2. CDR1 is MNHEY and CDR2 is SMNVEV in the germline V gene (reference sequence). The CDR3 is 17 residues long. The V gene end was trimmed by 11 bases and the J gene end by 5 bases; junction bases not matched to a gene: 14. CDR3 DNA sequence: TGTGCCTCCTCCCTGGGACTAGCGGGGGGGCGAGGGGAGACCCAGTACTTC. Protein sequence: CASSLGLAGGRGETQYF.

V usage is TRBV3-1 (or the pseudogene TRBV3-2) and J usage is TRBJ1-5, with D unclear. The ends were cut back, 0 bases at V and 5 bases at J, with 17 bases in the middle. This CDR3 is 17 amino acids long. The germline V gene has CDR1 LGHDT and CDR2 YNNKEL (reference sequence). The CDR3 protein is CASSQDSKEDRHQPQHF. The CDR3 nucleotides read TGTGCCAGCAGCCAAGATTCAAAGGAGGATAGACATCAGCCCCAGCATTTT.

This clone was seen only once. The J gene is TRBJ2-3, the V gene TRBV29-1; possibly TRBD2 for D (5 bases). CDR1 SQVTM and CDR2 ANQGSEA come from the germline V gene. V was shortened by 7 bases and J by 4 bases, with 15 bases between the two germline ends. The CDR3 covers 13 residues. DNA for the CDR3: TGCAGCGCCCGTGGGGTGGGAGCAGATACGCAGTATTTT. Translation gives CSARGVGADTQYF.

This chain joins TRBV28 and TRBJ2-7; TRBD1 is a possible D gene (5 bases). This CDR3 has 12 amino acids. With 6 bases removed from V and 6 bases from J, the gap between germline ends came to 12 bases. Germline V gives CDR1 MDHEN, CDR2 SYDVKM. CDR3 sequence reads: CASRGRVAEQYF. Here the CDR3 DNA reads TGTGCCAGCAGGGGCAGGGTTGCCGAGCAGTACTTC.

The chain joins TRBV4-2 to TRBJ1-2; TRBD1 aligns across 8 bases. The CDR3 runs 15 residues. Germline CDR1 is LGHNA and CDR2 is YNFKEQ. V was pared by 6 bases and J by 3 bases, with 9 bases of the junction left unmatched. The CDR3, as DNA: TGTGCCAGCAGGGAGACAGGGGCCATTCACTATGGCTACACCTTC. It translates to CASRETGAIHYGYTF.

The CDR3 loop is CASSPDARTEAFF. In nucleotides, the CDR3 is TGTGCCAGCAGCCCAGACGCGAGGACTGAAGCTTTCTTT. The V and J genes are TRBV9 and TRBJ1-1; D call uncertain. CDR3 size: 13 residues. Germline lookup yields CDR1 SGDLS and CDR2 YYNGEE. V lost 4 bases, J lost 5 bases, and 12 bases lay in between.

This clone was detected a few times. V gene TRBV5-4 combines with J gene TRBJ1-2; D is ambiguous. The CDR3 has 14 residues. Trimming removed 0 bases from V and 2 bases from J, with 8 bases in between. The V gene's germline CDR1 is SGHNT and CDR2 YYREEE (reference sequence). The CDR3 coding sequence is TGTGCCAGCAGCTTGGACCGACTAAACTATGGCTACACCTTC. Its protein product is CASSLDRLNYGYTF.

The genes are TRBV9 and TRBJ1-1, with 7 nucleotides matching TRBD1. V was pared by 0 bases and J by 0 bases, with 5 bases of the junction left unmatched. The CDR3 extends over 16 amino acids. Germline CDR1 and CDR2: SGDLS and YYNGEE. The CDR3 loop reads CASSVVPGGLNTEAFF. In nucleotides, the CDR3 is TGTGCCAGCAGCGTAGTTCCAGGGGGTTTGAACACTGAAGCTTTCTTT.

The CDR3 sequence is CASSYSSRGTQHF. The CDR3 region has the DNA TGTGCCAGCAGTTACTCTTCACGAGGGACCCAGCATTTT. This chain joins TRBV6-5 and TRBJ1-5; D unclear. This CDR3 is built from 13 residues. CDR1 is MNHEY and CDR2 is SVGAGI in the germline V gene. V was trimmed by 0 bases and J by 11 bases, leaving 11 bases between them.

The J gene is TRBJ2-7, the V gene TRBV7-3; 8 positions match TRBD2. V lost 1 base to trimming and J lost 3 bases; unmatched junction nucleotides: 2. Germline loops: CDR1 SGHTA, CDR2 FQGTGA. This CDR3 has 14 residues. The CDR3 DNA sequence: TGTGCCAGCAGCTTAAACGGGGGGGACTACGAGCAGTACTTC. Protein: CASSLNGGDYEQYF.

The CDR3 is CASSLGPENYGYTF. CDR3 nucleotides: TGTGCCAGCAGCTTAGGTCCGGAGAACTATGGCTACACCTTC. The chain carries TRBV7-2 and TRBJ1-2; no firm D call. Germline loops: CDR1 SGHTA, CDR2 FQGNSA. CDR3 length: 14 amino acids. V gave up 1 base and J gave up 2 bases, with 8 bases separating them.

The V gene is TRBV3-1 (or the pseudogene TRBV3-2), the J gene TRBJ2-3, with 10 bases aligning to TRBD2. The CDR3 loop spans 15 amino acids. CDR1 is LGHDT, CDR2 YNNKEL, per germline (reference sequence). The trim removed 6 bases at V and 8 bases at J, leaving 11 bases unmatched. CDR3: CASSRTSGVVGTQYF. DNA for the CDR3: TGTGCCAGCAGTCGGACTAGCGGTGTGGTGGGTACGCAGTATTTT.

This chain links TRBV7-2 with TRBJ1-2, with D perhaps TRBD1 (5 bases). V was trimmed by 5 bases and J by 8 bases, leaving 15 bases between them. The CDR3 length is 13 residues. The germline CDR1 and CDR2 sequences are SGHTA and FQGNSA. Here the CDR3 reads CASSQGVSGGYTF. The CDR3 DNA follows: TGTGCCAGCAGCCAAGGGGTATCGGGCGGCTACACCTTC. Full variable domain (outside the CDR3, taken from reference TRBV7-2 and TRBJ1-2): GAGVSQSPSNKVTEKGKDVELRCDPISGHTALYWYRQSLGQGLEFLIYFQGNSAPDKSGLPSDRFSAERTGGSVSTLTIQRTQQEDSAVYLCASSQGVSGGYTFGSGTRLTVV.

This chain joins TRBV19 and TRBJ2-3, with a tentative D call TRBD2 (6 bases). Germline V gene sequence: CDR1 LNHDA, CDR2 SQIVND (reference sequence). Between the trimmed V and J ends, which lost 8 bases and 1 base, there was a span of 19 bases. This CDR3 has 16 amino acids. Here the CDR3 DNA reads TGTGCCAGTCGGAGCCTTTTAGGGGAGGGCACAGATACGCAGTATTTT. It is translated as CASRSLLGEGTDTQYF.

The rearrangement joins TRBV7-6 to TRBJ1-5; D is possibly TRBD1 (5 bases). The CDR3 length is 13 residues. V was trimmed by 6 bases and J by 3 bases, leaving 9 bases between them. Germline CDR1 reads SGHVS; CDR2 reads FNYEAQ. CDR3 region: CASSQGNNQPQHF. For the CDR3, the DNA is TGTGCCAGCAGTCAGGGTAACAATCAGCCCCAGCATTTT.

The V gene is TRBV6-5, the J gene TRBJ1-5; D is unresolved. V was cut by 6 bases and J by 7 bases, with 10 bases left in between. The CDR3 sequence is 12 residues long. Germline CDR1 is MNHEY and CDR2 is SVGAGI. In nucleotides, the CDR3 is TGTGCCAGCAGCCTTTCACAGCAGCCCCAGCATTTT. Its protein product is CASSLSQQPQHF.

In DNA, the CDR3 is TGTGCCAGCAGCCAGAGCGGGGGAAACACCGGGGAGCTGTTTTTT. It specifies CASSQSGGNTGELFF. The rearrangement joins TRBV7-9 to TRBJ2-2; 8 bases are shared with TRBD2. Germline V gene sequence: CDR1 SEHNR, CDR2 FQNEAQ (reference sequence). V lost 5 bases to trimming and J lost 2 bases; unmatched junction nucleotides: 4. This CDR3 contains 15 residues.